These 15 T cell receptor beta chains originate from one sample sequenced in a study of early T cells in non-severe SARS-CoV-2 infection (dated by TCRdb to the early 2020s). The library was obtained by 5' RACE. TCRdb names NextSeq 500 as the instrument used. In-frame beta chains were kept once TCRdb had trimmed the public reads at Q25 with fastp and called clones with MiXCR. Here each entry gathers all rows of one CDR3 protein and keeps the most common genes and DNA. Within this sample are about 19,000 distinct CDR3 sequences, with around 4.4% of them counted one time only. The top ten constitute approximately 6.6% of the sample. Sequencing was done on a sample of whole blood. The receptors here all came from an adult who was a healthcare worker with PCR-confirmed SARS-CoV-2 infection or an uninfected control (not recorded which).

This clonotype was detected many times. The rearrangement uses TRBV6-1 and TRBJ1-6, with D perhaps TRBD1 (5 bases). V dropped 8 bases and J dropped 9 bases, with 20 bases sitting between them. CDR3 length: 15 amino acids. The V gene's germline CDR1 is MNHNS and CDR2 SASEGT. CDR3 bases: TGTGCCAGCGGTTACAGGTTAGGGGACCTTTCACCCCTCCACTTT. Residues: CASGYRLGDLSPLHF.

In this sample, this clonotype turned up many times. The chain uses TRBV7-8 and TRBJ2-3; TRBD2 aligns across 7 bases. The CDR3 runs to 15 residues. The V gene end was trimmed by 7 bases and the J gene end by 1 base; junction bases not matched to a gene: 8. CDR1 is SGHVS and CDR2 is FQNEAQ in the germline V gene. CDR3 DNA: TGTGCCAGCACCTACACGGGGGGAGGCACAGATACGCAGTATTTT. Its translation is CASTYTGGGTDTQYF.

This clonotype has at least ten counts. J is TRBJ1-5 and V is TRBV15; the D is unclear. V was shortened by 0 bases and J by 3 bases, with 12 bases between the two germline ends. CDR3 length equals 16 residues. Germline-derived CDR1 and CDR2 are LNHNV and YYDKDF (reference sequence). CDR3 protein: CATSRDLGAANQPQHF. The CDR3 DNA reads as TGTGCCACCAGCAGAGATCTTGGAGCGGCCAATCAGCCCCAGCATTTT.

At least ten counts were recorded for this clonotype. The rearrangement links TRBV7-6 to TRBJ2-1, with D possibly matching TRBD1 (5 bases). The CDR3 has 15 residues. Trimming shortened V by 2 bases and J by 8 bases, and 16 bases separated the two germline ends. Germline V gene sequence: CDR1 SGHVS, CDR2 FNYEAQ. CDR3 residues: CASSLSPRQGDEQFF. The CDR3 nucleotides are TGTGCCAGCAGCTTAAGCCCCCGCCAGGGTGATGAGCAGTTCTTC.

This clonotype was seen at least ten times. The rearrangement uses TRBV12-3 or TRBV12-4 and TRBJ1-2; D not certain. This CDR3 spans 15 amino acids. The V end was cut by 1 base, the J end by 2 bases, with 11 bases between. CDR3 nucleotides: TGTGCCAGCAGTTTAGGCGGTTCCTCGAACTATGGCTACACCTTC. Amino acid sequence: CASSLGGSSNYGYTF.

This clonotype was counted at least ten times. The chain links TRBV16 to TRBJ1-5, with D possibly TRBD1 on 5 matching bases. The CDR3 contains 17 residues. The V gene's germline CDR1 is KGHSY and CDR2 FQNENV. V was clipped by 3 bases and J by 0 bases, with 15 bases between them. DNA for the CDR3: TGTGCCAGCAGCCATTCAATCCCGGGGCGTAGCAATCAGCCCCAGCATTTT. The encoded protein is CASSHSIPGRSNQPQHF.

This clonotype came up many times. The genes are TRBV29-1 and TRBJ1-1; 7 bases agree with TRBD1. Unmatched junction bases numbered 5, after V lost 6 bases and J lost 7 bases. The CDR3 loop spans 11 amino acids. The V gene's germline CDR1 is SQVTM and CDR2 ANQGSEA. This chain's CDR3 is CSVTGVGEAFF. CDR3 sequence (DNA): TGCAGCGTAACAGGGGTCGGTGAAGCTTTCTTT.

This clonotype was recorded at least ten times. CDR3 nucleotides: TGCGCCAGCAGCTCGGGACAGGGGGCCACAGATACGCAGTATTTT. Its translation is CASSSGQGATDTQYF. This chain joins TRBV5-1 and TRBJ2-3, with 12 bases aligning to TRBD1. Unmatched junction bases numbered 1, after V lost 3 bases and J lost 2 bases. CDR1 and CDR2 from the germline V gene are SGHRS and YFSETQ. The CDR3 loop spans 15 amino acids. Looking up the rest from reference TRBV5-1 and TRBJ2-3 gives the full variable domain: KAGVTQTPRYLIKTRGQQVTLSCSPISGHRSVSWYQQTPGQGLQFLFEYFSETQRNKGNFPGRFSGRQFSNSRSEMNVSTLELGDSALYLCASSSGQGATDTQYFGPGTRLTVL.

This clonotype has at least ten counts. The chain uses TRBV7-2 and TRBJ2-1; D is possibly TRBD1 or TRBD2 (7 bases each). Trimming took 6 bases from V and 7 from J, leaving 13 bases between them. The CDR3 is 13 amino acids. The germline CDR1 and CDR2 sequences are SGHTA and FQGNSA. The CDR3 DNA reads TGTGCCAGCAGGCAGGGGGGGTGGAATGAGCAGTTCTTC. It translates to CASRQGGWNEQFF.

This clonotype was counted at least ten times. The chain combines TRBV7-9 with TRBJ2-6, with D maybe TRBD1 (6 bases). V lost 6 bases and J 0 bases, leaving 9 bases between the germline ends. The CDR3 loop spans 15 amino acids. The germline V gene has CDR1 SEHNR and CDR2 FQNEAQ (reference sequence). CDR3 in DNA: TGTGCCAGCAGAACAGGGTTCTCTGGGGCCAACGTCCTGACTTTC. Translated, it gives CASRTGFSGANVLTF.

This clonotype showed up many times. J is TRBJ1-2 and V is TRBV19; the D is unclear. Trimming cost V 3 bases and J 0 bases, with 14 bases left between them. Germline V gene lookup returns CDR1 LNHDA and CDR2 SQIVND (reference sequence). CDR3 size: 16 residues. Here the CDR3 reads CASSILVAATNYGYTF. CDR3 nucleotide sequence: TGTGCCAGTAGTATCCTCGTGGCAGCCACTAACTATGGCTACACCTTC.

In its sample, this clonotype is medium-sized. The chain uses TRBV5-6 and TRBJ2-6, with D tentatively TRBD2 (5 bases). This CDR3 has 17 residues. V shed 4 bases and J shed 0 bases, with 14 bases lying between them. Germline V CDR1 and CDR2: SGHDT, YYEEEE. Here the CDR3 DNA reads TGTGCCAGCAGCCCTGGACTCAGGCGCTCTGGGGCCAACGTCCTGACTTTC. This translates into CASSPGLRRSGANVLTF.

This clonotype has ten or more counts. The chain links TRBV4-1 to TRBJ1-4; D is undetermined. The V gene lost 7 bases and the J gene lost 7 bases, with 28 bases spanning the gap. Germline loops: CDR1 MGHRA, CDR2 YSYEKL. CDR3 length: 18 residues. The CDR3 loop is CASTHSHASFSFGEKLFF. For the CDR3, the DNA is TGCGCCAGCACCCACTCCCATGCCAGTTTCTCATTCGGTGAAAAACTGTTTTTT.

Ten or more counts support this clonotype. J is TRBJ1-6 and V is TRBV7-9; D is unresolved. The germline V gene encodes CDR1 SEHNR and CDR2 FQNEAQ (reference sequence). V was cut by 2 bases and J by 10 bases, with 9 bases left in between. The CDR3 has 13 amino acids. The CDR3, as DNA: TGTGCCAGCAGCTTATCCCCCGGGTCACCCCTCCACTTT. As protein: CASSLSPGSPLHF.

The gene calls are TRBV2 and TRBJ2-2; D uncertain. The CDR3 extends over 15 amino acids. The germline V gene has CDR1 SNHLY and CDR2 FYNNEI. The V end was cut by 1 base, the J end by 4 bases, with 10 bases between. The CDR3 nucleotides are TGTGCCAGCAGTGAAGAAGGCCCGAGCACCGGGGAGCTGTTTTTT. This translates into CASSEEGPSTGELFF.